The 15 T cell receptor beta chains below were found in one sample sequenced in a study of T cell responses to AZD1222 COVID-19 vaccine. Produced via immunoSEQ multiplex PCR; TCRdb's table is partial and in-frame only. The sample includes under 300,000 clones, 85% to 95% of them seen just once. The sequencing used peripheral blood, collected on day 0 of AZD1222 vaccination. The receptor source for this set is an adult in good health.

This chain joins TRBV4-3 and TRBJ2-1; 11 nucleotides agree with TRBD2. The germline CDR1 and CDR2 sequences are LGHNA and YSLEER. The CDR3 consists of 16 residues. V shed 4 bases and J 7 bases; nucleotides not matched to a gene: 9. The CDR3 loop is CASSPLSGRASNEQFF. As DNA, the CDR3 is TGCGCCAGCAGCCCACTTAGCGGGAGGGCCTCGAATGAGCAGTTCTTC.

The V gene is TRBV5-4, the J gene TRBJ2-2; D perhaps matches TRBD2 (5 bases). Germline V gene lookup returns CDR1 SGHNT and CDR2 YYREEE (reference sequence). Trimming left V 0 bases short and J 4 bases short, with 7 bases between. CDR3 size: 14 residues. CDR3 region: CASSLGGRTGELFF. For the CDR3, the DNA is TGTGCCAGCAGCTTGGGCGGGCGCACCGGGGAGCTGTTTTTT.

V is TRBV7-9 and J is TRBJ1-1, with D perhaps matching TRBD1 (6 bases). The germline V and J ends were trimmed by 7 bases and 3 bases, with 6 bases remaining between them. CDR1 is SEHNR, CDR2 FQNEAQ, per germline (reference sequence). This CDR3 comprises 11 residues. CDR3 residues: CASTGDTEAFF. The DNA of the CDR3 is TGTGCCAGCACAGGGGACACTGAAGCTTTCTTT.

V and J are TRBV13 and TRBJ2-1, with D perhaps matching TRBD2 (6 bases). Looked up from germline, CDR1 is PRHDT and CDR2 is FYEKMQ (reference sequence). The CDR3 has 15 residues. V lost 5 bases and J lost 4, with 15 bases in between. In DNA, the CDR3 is TGTGCCAGCAGCATCAATCCGGGGGAGTACAATGAGCAGTTCTTC. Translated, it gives CASSINPGEYNEQFF.

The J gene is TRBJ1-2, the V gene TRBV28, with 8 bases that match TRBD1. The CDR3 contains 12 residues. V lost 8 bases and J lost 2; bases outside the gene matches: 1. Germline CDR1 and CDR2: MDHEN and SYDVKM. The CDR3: CASRTGNYGYTF. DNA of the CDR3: TGTGCCAGCCGGACAGGGAACTATGGCTACACCTTC.

Here the CDR3 reads CAWVPPRGSGRAERVEQFF. The CDR3 DNA reads TGTGCCTGGGTCCCCCCGAGGGGTAGCGGGAGGGCCGAACGGGTTGAGCAGTTCTTC. The V gene is TRBV30, the J gene TRBJ2-1, with 11 bases lining up with TRBD2. CDR3 length: 19 amino acids. Trimming took 5 bases from V and 9 from J; bases not matched to a gene: 24. Germline lookup yields CDR1 GTSNPN and CDR2 SVGIG (reference sequence).

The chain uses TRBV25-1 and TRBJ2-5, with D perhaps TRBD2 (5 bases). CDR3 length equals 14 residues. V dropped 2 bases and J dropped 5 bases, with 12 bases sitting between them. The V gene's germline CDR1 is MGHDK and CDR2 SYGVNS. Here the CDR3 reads CASSEPLTGETQYF. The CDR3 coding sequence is TGTGCCAGCAGTGAACCCCTGACGGGGGAGACCCAGTACTTC. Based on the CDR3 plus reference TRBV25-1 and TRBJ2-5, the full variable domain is EADIYQTPRYLVIGTGKKITLECSQTMGHDKMYWYQQDPGMELHLIHYSYGVNSTEKGDLSSESTVSRIRTEHFPLTLESARPSHTSQYLCASSEPLTGETQYFGPGTRLLVL.

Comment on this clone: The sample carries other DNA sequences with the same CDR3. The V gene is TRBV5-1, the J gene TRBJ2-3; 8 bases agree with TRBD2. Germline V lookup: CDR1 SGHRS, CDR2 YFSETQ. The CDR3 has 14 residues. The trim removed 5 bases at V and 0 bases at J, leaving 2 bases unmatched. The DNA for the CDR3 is TGCGCCAGCAGTCCGGGGGGGAGCACAGATACGCAGTATTTT. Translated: CASSPGGSTDTQYF.

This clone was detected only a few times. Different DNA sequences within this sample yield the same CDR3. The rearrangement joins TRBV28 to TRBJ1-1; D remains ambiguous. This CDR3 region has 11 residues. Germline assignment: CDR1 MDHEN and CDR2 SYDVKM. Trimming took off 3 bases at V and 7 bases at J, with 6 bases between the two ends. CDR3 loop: CASSLVSEAFF. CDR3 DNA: TGTGCCAGCAGTTTGGTTAGTGAAGCTTTCTTT.

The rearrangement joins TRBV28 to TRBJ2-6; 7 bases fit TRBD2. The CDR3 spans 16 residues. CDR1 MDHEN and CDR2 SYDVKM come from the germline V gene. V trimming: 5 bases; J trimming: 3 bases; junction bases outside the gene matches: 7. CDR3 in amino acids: CASSGGGFGGANVLTF. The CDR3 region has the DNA TGTGCCAGCAGTGGGGGAGGGTTCGGTGGGGCCAACGTCCTGACTTTC.

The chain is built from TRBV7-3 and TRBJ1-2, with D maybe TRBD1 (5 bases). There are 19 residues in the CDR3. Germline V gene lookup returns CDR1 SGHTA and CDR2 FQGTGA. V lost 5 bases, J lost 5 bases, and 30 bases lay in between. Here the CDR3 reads CASSQLRGQGDRGAYGYTF. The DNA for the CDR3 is TGTGCCAGCAGCCAACTTCGGGGCCAGGGTGATCGCGGAGCTTATGGCTACACCTTC.

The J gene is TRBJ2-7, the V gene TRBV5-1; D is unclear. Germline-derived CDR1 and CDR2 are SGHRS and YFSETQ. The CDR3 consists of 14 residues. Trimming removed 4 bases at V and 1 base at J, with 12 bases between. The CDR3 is CASSADRRSYEQYF. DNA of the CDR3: TGCGCCAGCAGCGCGGACCGACGGTCCTACGAGCAGTACTTC.

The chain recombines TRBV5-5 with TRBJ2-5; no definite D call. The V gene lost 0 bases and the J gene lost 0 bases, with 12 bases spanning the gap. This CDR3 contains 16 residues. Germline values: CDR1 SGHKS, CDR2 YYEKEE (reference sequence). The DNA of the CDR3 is TGTGCCAGCAGCTTGGGAATCGGGCTGTACCAAGAGACCCAGTACTTC. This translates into CASSLGIGLYQETQYF.

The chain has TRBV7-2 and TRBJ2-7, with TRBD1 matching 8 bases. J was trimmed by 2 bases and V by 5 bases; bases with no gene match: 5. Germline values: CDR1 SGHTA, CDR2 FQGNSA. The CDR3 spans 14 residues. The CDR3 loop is CASSPWTGTYEQYF. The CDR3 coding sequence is TGTGCCAGCAGCCCTTGGACAGGGACCTACGAGCAGTACTTC.

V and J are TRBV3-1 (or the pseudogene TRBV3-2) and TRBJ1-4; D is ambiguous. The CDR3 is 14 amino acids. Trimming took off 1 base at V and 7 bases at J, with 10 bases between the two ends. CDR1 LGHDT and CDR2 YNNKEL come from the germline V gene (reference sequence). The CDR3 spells CASSQAATPEKLFF. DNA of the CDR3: TGTGCCAGCAGCCAAGCGGCCACTCCTGAAAAACTGTTTTTT.